Listed below are T cell receptor beta chains from one sample, sequenced in a study of blood T cell repertoires in COVID-19. Measured with immunoSEQ multiplex PCR; TCRdb has only the in-frame clones, and not every one. The sample yields fewer than 45,000 clones, 80% to 90% seen once. The sample comprised peripheral blood. All receptors come from a man older than 75 with active COVID-19. CDR3s include the opening cysteine and the closing phenylalanine or tryptophan. A D gene is named only where the DNA matches it firmly. Some rows mark clone size as missing; the rest say once, few, many or name a class of expanded clone.

J gene,D gene,V gene,CDR3 length,clone size,CDR3 DNA,CDR3 protein
TRBJ2-3,TRBD2,TRBV9,18,-,TGTGCCAGCAGCGTAGCTTTTAGGACTAGCGGTAGCACAGATACGCAGTATTTT,CASSVAFRTSGSTDTQYF
TRBJ1-5,-,TRBV7-9,15,once,TGTGCCAGCAGCTTAGCTGGGGGCGGGGGTCAGCCCCAGCATTTT,CASSLAGGGGQPQHF
TRBJ2-5,TRBD1,TRBV7-9,17,-,TGTGCCAGCAGCTTAAAGGTGACAGGGGTGGCTCGTGAGACCCAGTACTTC,CASSLKVTGVARETQYF
TRBJ2-3,TRBD2,TRBV6-5,13,-,TGTGCCAGCAGGAGGACTAGCGGGGATACGCAGTATTTT,CASRRTSGDTQYF
TRBJ1-1,-,TRBV5-4,13,-,TGTGCCAGCAGCTCTCAGGGTACGCCTGAAGCTTTCTTT,CASSSQGTPEAFF
TRBJ2-2,TRBD1,TRBV7-9,13,-,TGTGCCAGCAGCCAGACAGGGCCCGGGGAGCTGTTTTTT,CASSQTGPGELFF
TRBJ2-3,TRBD2,TRBV30,13,-,TGTGCCTGGGACGGTAGCGGGGGGGGTACGCAGTATTTT,CAWDGSGGGTQYF
TRBJ1-3,-,TRBV7-6,16,-,TGTGCCAGCAGCTTATTACCAGGGATAGGAGGAAACACCATATATTTT,CASSLLPGIGGNTIYF
TRBJ2-3,-,TRBV18,16,-,TGTGCCAGCTCACGAAACAGACCAGGGGGCACAGATACGCAGTATTTT,CASSRNRPGGTDTQYF
TRBJ2-5,TRBD1,TRBV11-2,15,few,TGTGCCAGCAGCTCCTGGGACAGACTCCAAGAGACCCAGTACTTC,CASSSWDRLQETQYF
TRBJ2-7,TRBD1,TRBV19,14,-,TGTGCCAGTCAGGGGGCGGCGGGCTCCTACGAGCAGTACTTC,CASQGAAGSYEQYF
TRBJ1-6,-,TRBV20-1,10,-,TGCAGTGCGGAGGGCTCACCCCTCCACTTT,CSAEGSPLHF
TRBJ1-6,TRBD1,TRBV30,15,few,TGTGCCTGGAGTGTACTCCCGACAGGGTCTTCACCCCTCCACTTT,CAWSVLPTGSSPLHF
TRBJ2-2,-,TRBV7-9,14,-,TGTGCCAGCAGGGGCCCTAGCCCCTCCGGGGAGCTGTTTTTT,CASRGPSPSGELFF
TRBJ1-6,-,TRBV28,19,-,TGTGCCAGCAGGCCCATCAAGCGGGGTTATGCTCCCCCCCAAAGAGCCCTCCACTTT,CASRPIKRGYAPPQRALHF
TRBJ2-1,TRBD1,TRBV6-2/TRBV6-3,13,-,TGTGCCAGCAGCGACAGGGGGGTAAGTGAGCAGTTCTTC,CASSDRGVSEQFF
TRBJ1-2,-,TRBV6-5,16,-,TGTGCCAGCAGTTTGGGGTTCAGGGGCCCTAACTATGGCTACACCTTC,CASSLGFRGPNYGYTF
TRBJ1-1,-,TRBV18,15,-,TGTGCCAGCTCACAGTCCGTCAGGGGTAACGCTGAAGCTTTCTTT,CASSQSVRGNAEAFF
TRBJ2-1,TRBD2,TRBV7-9,14,-,TGTGCCACAATCCCGGGACTAGCGGGAGGTGAGCAGTTCTTC,CATIPGLAGGEQFF
TRBJ2-7,TRBD1,TRBV6-5,13,-,TGTGCCAGCACCCTACAGGGGTCCTACGAGCAGTACTTC,CASTLQGSYEQYF
TRBJ2-1,-,TRBV1,18,once,TGCACCAGCAGCCACGGACTAGCGGGAGGGACCTCCTACAATGAGCAGTTCTTC,CTSSHGLAGGTSYNEQFF
TRBJ1-2,-,TRBV7-2,14,-,TGTGCCAGCAGCTTATACAGGGCCACATATGGCTACACCTTC,CASSLYRATYGYTF